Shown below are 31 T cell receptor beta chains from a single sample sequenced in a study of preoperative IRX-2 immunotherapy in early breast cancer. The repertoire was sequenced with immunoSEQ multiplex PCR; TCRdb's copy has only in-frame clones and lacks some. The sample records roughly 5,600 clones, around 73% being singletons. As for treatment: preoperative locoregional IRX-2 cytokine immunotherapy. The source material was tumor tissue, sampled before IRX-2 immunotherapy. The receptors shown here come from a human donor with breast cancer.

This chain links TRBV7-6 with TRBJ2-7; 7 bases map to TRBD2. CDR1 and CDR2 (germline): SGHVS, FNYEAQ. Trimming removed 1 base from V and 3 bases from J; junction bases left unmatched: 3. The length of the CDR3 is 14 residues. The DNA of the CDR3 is TGTGCCAGCAGCTTAGGTCCGGGAGGCTACGAGCAGTACTTC. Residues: CASSLGPGGYEQYF.

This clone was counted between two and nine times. The CDR3: CASSRDRGSTGELFF. CDR3 coding DNA: TGTGCCAGCAGCCGAGACAGGGGGAGCACCGGGGAGCTGTTTTTT. V gene TRBV11-3 combines with J gene TRBJ2-2, with 9 nucleotides matching TRBD1. V dropped 5 bases and J dropped 4; count of bases not matched to a gene: 5. The CDR3 runs 15 residues. The V gene's germline CDR1 is SGHNT and CDR2 YENEEA.

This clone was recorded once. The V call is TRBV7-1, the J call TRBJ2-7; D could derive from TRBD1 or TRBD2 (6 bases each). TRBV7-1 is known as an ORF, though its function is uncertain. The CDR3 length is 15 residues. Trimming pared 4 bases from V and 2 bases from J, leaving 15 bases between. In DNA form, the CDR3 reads TGTGCCAGCAGCTTAGCCGGGGGCGCTCCCTACGAGCAGTACTTC. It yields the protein CASSLAGGAPYEQYF.

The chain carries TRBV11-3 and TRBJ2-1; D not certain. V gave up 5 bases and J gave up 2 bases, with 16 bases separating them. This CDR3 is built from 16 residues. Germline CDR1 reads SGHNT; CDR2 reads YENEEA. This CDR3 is CASSPRRYPPYNEQFF. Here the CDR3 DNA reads TGTGCCAGCAGCCCCCGGAGATACCCGCCCTACAATGAGCAGTTCTTC.

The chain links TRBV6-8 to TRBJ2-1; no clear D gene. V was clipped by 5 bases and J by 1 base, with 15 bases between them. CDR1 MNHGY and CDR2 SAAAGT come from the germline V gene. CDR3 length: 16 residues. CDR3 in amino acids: CASSRGEGRSYNEQFF. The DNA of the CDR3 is TGTGCCAGCAGTCGAGGAGAAGGCCGGTCCTACAATGAGCAGTTCTTC.

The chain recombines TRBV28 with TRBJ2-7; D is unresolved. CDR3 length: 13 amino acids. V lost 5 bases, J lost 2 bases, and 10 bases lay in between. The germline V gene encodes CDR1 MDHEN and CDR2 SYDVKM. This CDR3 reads CASSRSEPYEQYF. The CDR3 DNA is TGTGCCAGCAGTCGGTCCGAACCCTACGAGCAGTACTTC. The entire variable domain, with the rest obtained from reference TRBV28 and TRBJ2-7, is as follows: DVKVTQSSRYLVKRTGEKVFLECVQDMDHENMFWYRQDPGLGLRLIYFSYDVKMKEKGDIPEGYSVSREKKERFSLILESASTNQTSMYLCASSRSEPYEQYFGPGTRLTVT.

The CDR3 nucleotides are TGCAGCGTCTCCCAAACAGGGACCAACTATGGCTACACCTTC. Translated: CSVSQTGTNYGYTF. The gene calls are TRBV29-1 and TRBJ1-2, with D possibly matching TRBD1 (6 bases). V was cut by 6 bases and J by 2 bases, with 16 bases left in between. Germline CDR1 is SQVTM and CDR2 is ANQGSEA. CDR3 length: 14 residues. The full variable domain, its missing parts supplied by reference TRBV29-1 and TRBJ1-2, is SAVISQKPSRDICQRGTSLTIQCQVDSQVTMMFWYRQQPGQSLTLIATANQGSEATYESGFVIDKFPISRPNLTFSTLTVSNMSPEDSSIYLCSVSQTGTNYGYTFGSGTRLTVV.

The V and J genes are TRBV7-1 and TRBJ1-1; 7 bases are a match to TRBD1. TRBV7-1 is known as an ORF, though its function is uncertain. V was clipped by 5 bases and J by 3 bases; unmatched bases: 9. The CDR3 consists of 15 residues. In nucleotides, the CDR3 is TGTGCCAGCAGCCCGGGAAGGGGGCATGACACTGAAGCTTTCTTT. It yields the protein CASSPGRGHDTEAFF.

Here the CDR3 DNA reads TGTGCCAGTACCAAAAAAAGTAGGGCAGGGGCCAACACCGGGGAGCTGTTTTTT. This encodes CASTKKSRAGANTGELFF. The chain carries TRBV19 and TRBJ2-2; D might be TRBD1 (6 bases). Germline V CDR1 and CDR2: LNHDA, SQIVND (reference sequence). CDR3 length equals 18 residues. V lost 7 bases to trimming and J lost 2 bases, with 23 bases between them.

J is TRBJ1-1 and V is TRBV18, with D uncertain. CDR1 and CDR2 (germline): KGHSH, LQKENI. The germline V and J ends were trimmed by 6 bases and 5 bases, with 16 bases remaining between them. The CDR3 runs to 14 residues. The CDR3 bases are TGTGCCAGCTCCCCCGACAACTCGAGGACTGAAGCTTTCTTT. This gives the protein CASSPDNSRTEAFF.

The chain's CDR3 is CASSDDHQRKHF. The CDR3 nucleotides are TGTGCCAGCAGTGACGACCATCAGCGTAAGCATTTT. The rearrangement uses TRBV6-8 and TRBJ1-5; D unresolved. The CDR3 loop spans 12 amino acids. Germline V CDR1 and CDR2: MNHGY, SAAAGT. Trimming stripped 5 bases from V and 14 bases from J, with 16 bases between.

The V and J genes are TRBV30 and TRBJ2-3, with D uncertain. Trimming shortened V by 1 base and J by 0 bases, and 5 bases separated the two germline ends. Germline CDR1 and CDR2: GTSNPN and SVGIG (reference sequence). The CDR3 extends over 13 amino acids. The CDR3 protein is CAWSGQSTDTQYF. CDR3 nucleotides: TGTGCCTGGAGTGGGCAAAGCACAGATACGCAGTATTTT.

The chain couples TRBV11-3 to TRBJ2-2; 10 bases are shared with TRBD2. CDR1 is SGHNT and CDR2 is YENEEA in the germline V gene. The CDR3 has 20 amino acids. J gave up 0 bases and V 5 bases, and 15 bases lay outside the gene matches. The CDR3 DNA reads TGTGCCAGCAGCACGCCCGGGACTAGCGCACTACCCGCGAACACCGGGGAGCTGTTTTTT. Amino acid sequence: CASSTPGTSALPANTGELFF.

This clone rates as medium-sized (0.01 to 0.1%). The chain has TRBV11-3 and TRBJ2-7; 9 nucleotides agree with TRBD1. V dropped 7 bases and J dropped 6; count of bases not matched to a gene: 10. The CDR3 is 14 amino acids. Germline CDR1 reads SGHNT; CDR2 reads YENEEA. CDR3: CASNKQGAAPEQYF. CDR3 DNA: TGTGCCAGCAACAAACAGGGGGCCGCCCCCGAGCAGTACTTC. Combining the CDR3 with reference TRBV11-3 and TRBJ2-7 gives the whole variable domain EAGVVQSPRYKIIEKKQPVAFWCNPISGHNTLYWYLQNLGQGPELLIRYENEEAVDDSQLPKDRFSAERLKGVDSTLKIQPAELGDSAVYLCASNKQGAAPEQYFGPGTRLTVT.

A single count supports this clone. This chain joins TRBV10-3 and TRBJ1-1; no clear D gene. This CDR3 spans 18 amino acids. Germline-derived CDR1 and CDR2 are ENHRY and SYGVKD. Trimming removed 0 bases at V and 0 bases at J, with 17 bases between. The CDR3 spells CAISESGRWTNMNTEAFF. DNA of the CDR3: TGTGCCATCAGTGAGTCGGGCCGATGGACTAACATGAACACTGAAGCTTTCTTT.

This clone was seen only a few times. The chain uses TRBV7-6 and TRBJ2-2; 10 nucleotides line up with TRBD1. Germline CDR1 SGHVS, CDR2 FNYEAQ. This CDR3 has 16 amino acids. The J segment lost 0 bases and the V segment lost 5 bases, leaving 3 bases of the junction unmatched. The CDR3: CASSGGQGANTGELFF. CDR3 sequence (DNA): TGTGCCAGCAGCGGAGGACAGGGGGCGAACACCGGGGAGCTGTTTTTT.

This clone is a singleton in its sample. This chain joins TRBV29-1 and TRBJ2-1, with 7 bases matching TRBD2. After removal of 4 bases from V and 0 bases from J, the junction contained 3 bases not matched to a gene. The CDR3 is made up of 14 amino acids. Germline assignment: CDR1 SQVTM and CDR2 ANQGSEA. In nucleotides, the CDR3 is TGCAGCGTTGTGGGAGGGGCCTCCTACAATGAGCAGTTCTTC. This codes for CSVVGGASYNEQFF.

The chain's CDR3 is CASSLEGGGGYEQYF. The CDR3 bases are TGTGCCAGCAGCTTAGAGGGAGGAGGAGGCTACGAGCAGTACTTC. The genes are TRBV30 and TRBJ2-7; D might be TRBD2 (6 bases). CDR3 length: 15 amino acids. Trimming took 8 bases from V and 3 from J, leaving 23 bases between them. Germline values: CDR1 GTSNPN, CDR2 SVGIG (reference sequence).

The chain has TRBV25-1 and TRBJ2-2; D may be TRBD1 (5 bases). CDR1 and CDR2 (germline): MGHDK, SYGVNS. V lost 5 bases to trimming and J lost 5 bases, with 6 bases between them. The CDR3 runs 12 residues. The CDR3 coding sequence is TGTGCCAGCAGTAAGGGGACCGGGGAGCTGTTTTTT. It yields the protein CASSKGTGELFF.

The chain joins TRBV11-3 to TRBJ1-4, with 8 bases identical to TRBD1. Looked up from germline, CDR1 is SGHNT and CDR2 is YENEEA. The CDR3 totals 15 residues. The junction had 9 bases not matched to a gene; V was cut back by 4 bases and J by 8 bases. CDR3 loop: CASSSGQARGEKLFF. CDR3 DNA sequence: TGTGCCAGCAGCTCGGGACAGGCCCGGGGGGAAAAACTGTTTTTT.

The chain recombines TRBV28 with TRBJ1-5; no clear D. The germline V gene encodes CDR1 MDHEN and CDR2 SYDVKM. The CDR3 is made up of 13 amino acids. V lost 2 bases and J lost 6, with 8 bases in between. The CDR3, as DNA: TGTGCCAGCAGTTTAGGTGGAATTCAGCCCCAGCATTTT. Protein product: CASSLGGIQPQHF.

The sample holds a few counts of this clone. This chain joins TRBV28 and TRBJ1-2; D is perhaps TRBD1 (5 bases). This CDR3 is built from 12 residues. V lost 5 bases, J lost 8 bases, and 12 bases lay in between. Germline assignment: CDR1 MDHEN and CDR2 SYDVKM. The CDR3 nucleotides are TGTGCCAGCAGTCGGCCGGGACGGGGCTACACCTTC. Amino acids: CASSRPGRGYTF.

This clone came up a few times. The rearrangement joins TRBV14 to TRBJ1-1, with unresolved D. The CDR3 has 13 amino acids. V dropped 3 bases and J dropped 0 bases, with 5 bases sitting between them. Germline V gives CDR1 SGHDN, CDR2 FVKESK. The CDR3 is CASSQFMNTEAFF. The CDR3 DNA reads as TGTGCCAGCAGCCAGTTCATGAACACTGAAGCTTTCTTT.

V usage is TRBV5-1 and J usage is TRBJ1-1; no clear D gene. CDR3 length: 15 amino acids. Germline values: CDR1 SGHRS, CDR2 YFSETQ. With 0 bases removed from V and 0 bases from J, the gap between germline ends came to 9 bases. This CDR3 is CASSLGHTMNTEAFF. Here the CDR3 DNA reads TGCGCCAGCAGCTTGGGACACACAATGAACACTGAAGCTTTCTTT.

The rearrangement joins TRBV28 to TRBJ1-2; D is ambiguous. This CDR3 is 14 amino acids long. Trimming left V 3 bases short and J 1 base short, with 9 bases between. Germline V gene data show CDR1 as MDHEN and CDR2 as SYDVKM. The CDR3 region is CASSLIGFNYGYTF. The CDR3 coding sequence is TGTGCCAGCAGTTTGATCGGTTTTAACTATGGCTACACCTTC.

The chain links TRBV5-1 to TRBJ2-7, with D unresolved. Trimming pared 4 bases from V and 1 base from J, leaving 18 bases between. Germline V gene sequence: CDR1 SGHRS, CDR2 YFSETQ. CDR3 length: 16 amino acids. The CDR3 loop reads CASSLAALTGSYEQYF. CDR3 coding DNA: TGCGCCAGCAGCCTTGCGGCTTTGACCGGATCCTACGAGCAGTACTTC.

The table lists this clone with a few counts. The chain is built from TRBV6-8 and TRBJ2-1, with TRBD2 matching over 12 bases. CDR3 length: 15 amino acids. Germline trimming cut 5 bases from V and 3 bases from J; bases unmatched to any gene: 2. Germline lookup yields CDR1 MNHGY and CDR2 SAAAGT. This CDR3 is CASSRLAGVYNEQFF. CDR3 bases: TGTGCCAGCAGTAGACTAGCGGGAGTCTACAATGAGCAGTTCTTC.

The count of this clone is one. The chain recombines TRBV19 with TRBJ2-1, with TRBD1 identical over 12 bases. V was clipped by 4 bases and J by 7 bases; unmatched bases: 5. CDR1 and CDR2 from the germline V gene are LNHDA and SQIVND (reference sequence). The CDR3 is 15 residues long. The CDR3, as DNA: TGTGCCAGTAGTAGGGGACAGGGGGCATGGAATGAGCAGTTCTTC. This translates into CASSRGQGAWNEQFF.

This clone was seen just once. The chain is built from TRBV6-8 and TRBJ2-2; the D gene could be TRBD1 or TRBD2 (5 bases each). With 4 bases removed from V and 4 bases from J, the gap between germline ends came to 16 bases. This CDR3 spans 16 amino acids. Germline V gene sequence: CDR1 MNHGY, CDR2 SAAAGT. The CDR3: CASSLVPGTITGELFF. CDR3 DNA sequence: TGTGCCAGCAGTTTGGTCCCCGGGACCATCACCGGGGAGCTGTTTTTT.

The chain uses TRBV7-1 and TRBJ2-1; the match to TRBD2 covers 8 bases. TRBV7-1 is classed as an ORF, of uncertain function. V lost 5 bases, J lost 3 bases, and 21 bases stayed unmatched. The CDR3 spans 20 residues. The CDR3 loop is CASSPPPGASGRYDYNEQFF. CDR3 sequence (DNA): TGTGCCAGCAGCCCACCCCCGGGTGCTAGCGGGCGTTACGACTACAATGAGCAGTTCTTC.

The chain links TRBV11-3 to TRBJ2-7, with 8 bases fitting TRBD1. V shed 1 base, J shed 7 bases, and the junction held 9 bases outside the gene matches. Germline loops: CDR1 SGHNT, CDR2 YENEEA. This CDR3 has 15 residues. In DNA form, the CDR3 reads TGTGCCAGCAGCTTAGGACAGGGGCACGATGTGGAGCAGTACTTC. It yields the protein CASSLGQGHDVEQYF. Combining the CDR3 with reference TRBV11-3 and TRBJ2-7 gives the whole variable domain EAGVVQSPRYKIIEKKQPVAFWCNPISGHNTLYWYLQNLGQGPELLIRYENEEAVDDSQLPKDRFSAERLKGVDSTLKIQPAELGDSAVYLCASSLGQGHDVEQYFGPGTRLTVT.